The present TCR beta chain was sequenced within a study of CD4 T cells in relation to SARS-CoV-2 and coronaviruses. The assay was immunoSEQ multiplex PCR, and TCRdb's table has in-frame clones only and misses some. The table lists about 21,000 clones, 78% of them singletons. CD4+ T cells from unexposed donors were obtained before the COVID-19 pandemic (2011-2018). Isolation of CD4+ T cells took place after roughly nine days in culture. Cells permitting, SARS-CoV-2 S/N and four cold-coronavirus spikes were tested on unexposed-donor CD4+ T cells. PBMCs were plated at around 2 million per well in IL-2-containing medium. As regards this clone: Its antigen is still unknown.

The germline V gene encodes CDR1 SEHNR and CDR2 FQNEAQ (reference sequence). The germline V and J ends were trimmed by 5 bases and 7 bases, with 21 bases remaining between them. The CDR3 consists of 16 residues. The sequenced sample consisted of CD4+ T cells from PBMCs, cultured in vitro. This chain links TRBV7-9 with TRBJ2-1; no definite D call. The receptor was derived from a human donor in good health. CDR3 residues: CASSHGKREKENEQFF. CDR3 bases: TGTGCCAGCAGCCACGGAAAGCGCGAGAAGGAAAATGAGCAGTTCTTC.